The 11 T cell receptor beta chains reported below all come from one sample, sequenced in a study of TET2 disruption in CD19-targeted CAR T cells. Treatment in this sample: autologous CTL019 cells: CD19 CAR with 4-1BB and CD3 zeta domains. Clones were read by immunoSEQ multiplex PCR, and TCRdb kept only the in-frame ones, dropping some. Reported are hundreds of clones; the ten largest clones contain approximately 16%. The material was peripheral blood, obtained from a patient treated with CD19 CAR T cells. All receptors derive from a man aged 65 to 79 with chronic lymphocytic leukemia.

This clone is called medium-sized based on its frequency. The read comes to an end 3 residues before the CDR3 does, leaving the germline J gene to fill in the end. The chain joins TRBV4-1 to TRBJ1-2, with D tentatively TRBD1 (6 bases). The CDR3 sequence is 14 residues long. Per germline, CDR1 MGHRA and CDR2 YSYEKL. V was clipped by 1 base and J by 4 bases, with 10 bases between them. CDR3 residues: CASSQGGGLYGYTF. The sequenced CDR3 bases are TGCGCCAGCAGCCAAGGGGGGGGGCTCTATGGC.

Judged by frequency, this clone is medium-sized. Read data end 3 residues before the CDR3 end; the end is taken from the germline J gene. This chain uses TRBV27 with TRBJ1-1; possibly TRBD1 for D (5 bases). The germline V gene encodes CDR1 MNHEY and CDR2 SMNVEV (reference sequence). The CDR3 consists of 17 residues. The V end lost 7 bases, the J end lost 1 base, and 22 bases lay between the germline ends. CDR3 residues: CASTGRLGWTTNTEAFF. Partial CDR3 DNA: TGTGCCAGCACCGGGCGCCTTGGTTGGACAACGAACACTGAA.

About this clone: Coverage ceases 3 residues before the CDR3 finishes, and the germline J gene fills in the end. The chain combines TRBV2 with TRBJ1-6, with D possibly TRBD1 on 6 matching bases. CDR1 is SNHLY, CDR2 FYNNEI, per germline. V lost 4 bases to trimming and J lost 10 bases, with 8 bases between them. CDR3 length: 12 residues. The part of the CDR3 DNA that was read is TGTGCCAGCAGTGCCCAGGGGTCACCC. This translates into CASSAQGSP. The CDR3 in full is CASSAQGSPLHF.

This clone is called medium-sized based on its frequency. The read terminates 3 residues ahead of where the CDR3 ends, so the germline J gene completes it. V and J are TRBV19 and TRBJ2-7, with TRBD1 matching over 9 bases. The CDR3 has 15 amino acids. Trimming at V came to 3 bases and at J to 3 bases, leaving 6 bases not matched to a gene. CDR1 LNHDA and CDR2 SQIVND come from the germline V gene (reference sequence). The CDR3 loop reads CASSMRGQGLYEQYF. The covered CDR3 bases are TGTGCCAGTAGTATGAGGGGACAGGGACTCTACGAG.

According to its frequency, this clone is medium-sized (0.01 to 0.1%). The read finishes 3 residues shy of the CDR3 end, and the germline J gene is used to complete it. This chain joins TRBV5-4 and TRBJ1-4; 8 bases are shared with TRBD1. CDR3 length: 16 amino acids. Per the germline V gene, CDR1 is SGHNT and CDR2 is YYREEE (reference sequence). V lost 4 bases, J lost 7 bases, and 12 bases stayed unmatched. The CDR3 is CASSTYAGGVGEKLFF. Incomplete CDR3 DNA: TGTGCCAGCAGCACTTACGCAGGGGGCGTTGGTGAAAAA.

For this clone: The CDR3 end falls 3 residues outside the read, so it is completed with the germline J gene. The gene calls are TRBV10-1 and TRBJ2-7, with 8 nucleotides matching TRBD2. Trimming at V came to 6 bases and at J to 6 bases, leaving 16 bases not matched to a gene. The germline V gene has CDR1 WNHNN and CDR2 SYGVQD (reference sequence). CDR3 length equals 16 residues. CDR3 bases read: TGCGCCAGCAGGCCCAGGCTGCCTCGGGGGGGGCTCGAG. Translation gives CASRPRLPRGGLE. The entire CDR3 is CASRPRLPRGGLEQYF.

About this clone itself: With the read ending 3 residues before the CDR3 end, the germline J gene is used to fill in that end. The V and J genes are TRBV6-2 or TRBV6-3 and TRBJ1-5, with 9 nucleotides matching TRBD1. In germline, CDR1 is MNHEY, CDR2 SVGEGT. The CDR3 has 14 residues. Germline trimming cut 5 bases from V and 6 bases from J; bases unmatched to any gene: 5. Incomplete CDR3 DNA: TGTGCCAGCAGTACCCGGACAGGGGCTCAGCCC. As protein: CASSTRTGAQP. The CDR3 in its entirety is CASSTRTGAQPQHF.

Judged by frequency, this clone is medium-sized. The observed sequence ends 3 residues before the CDR3 terminus, with the missing tail filled in from the germline J gene. J is TRBJ1-1 and V is TRBV5-4; D perhaps matches TRBD1 (5 bases). V lost 4 bases and J 6 bases, leaving 13 bases between the germline ends. There are 13 residues in the CDR3. The germline CDR1 and CDR2 sequences are SGHNT and YYREEE (reference sequence). CDR3 DNA (partial): TGTGCCAGCAGCCCCGCATGGGGCTCTGAA. Translation: CASSPAWGSE. The whole CDR3 is CASSPAWGSEAFF. Together with reference TRBV5-4 and TRBJ1-1, the CDR3 gives the full variable domain: ETGVTQSPTHLIKTRGQQVTLRCSSQSGHNTVSWYQQALGQGPQFIFQYYREEENGRGNFPPRFSGLQFPNYSSELNVNALELDDSALYLCASSPAWGSEAFFGQGTRLTVV.

This clone is identified as medium-sized (0.01 to 0.1%) from frequency. The CDR3 end is not reached by the read, which stops 3 residues before it; the germline J gene fills it in. This sequence joins TRBV28 and TRBJ2-1; D gene uncertain. The CDR3 length is 13 residues. The V and J ends lost 2 bases and 7 bases respectively, with 9 bases between them. Germline V gene sequence: CDR1 MDHEN, CDR2 SYDVKM. CDR3 protein: CASSLVSRNEQFF. The covered CDR3 bases are TGTGCCAGCAGTTTAGTGTCCAGGAATGAG.

This clone counts as medium-sized by frequency. From the germline J gene comes the end of the CDR3, since the read stops 3 residues before it. The sample holds other DNA sequences that translate to the same CDR3. This chain uses TRBV7-9 with TRBJ2-1; D unresolved. V lost 0 bases and J lost 1, with 4 bases in between. There are 14 residues in the CDR3. The germline CDR1 and CDR2 sequences are SEHNR and FQNEAQ (reference sequence). CDR3 residues: CASSLAGSYNEQFF. The DNA read from the CDR3 is TGTGCCAGCAGCTTAGCCGGGTCCTACAATGAG.

This clone registers medium-sized by frequency. The read ends 3 residues early relative to the CDR3; the germline J gene fills the gap. The chain joins TRBV19 to TRBJ1-2; TRBD1 matches 10 bases. Germline V gene data show CDR1 as LNHDA and CDR2 as SQIVND (reference sequence). The CDR3 consists of 15 residues. The V segment lost 6 bases and the J segment 6 bases; nucleotides outside the gene matches: 10. The sequenced part of the CDR3 DNA is TGTGCCAGTAGGGCTCTTCTGGGACAGGGGAATGGC. It codes for CASRALLGQGNG. The entire CDR3 reads CASRALLGQGNGYTF. Filled out from reference TRBV19 and TRBJ1-2, the complete variable domain reads DGGITQSPKYLFRKEGQNVTLSCEQNLNHDAMYWYRQDPGQGLRLIYYSQIVNDFQKGDIAEGYSVSREKKESFPLTVTSAQKNPTAFYLCASRALLGQGNGYTFGSGTRLTVV.